This T cell receptor (beta chain) derives from a study of cytomegalovirus exposure and HLA in healthy donors. At the level of the study: Of all 400 or so donors who were genotyped, around 82% belonged to the Caucasian-associated ancestry cluster.

60 Vbeta and 13 Jbeta primers were used in PCR. Only in-frame clones appear in the TCRdb table, and some are missing; sequencing was by immunoSEQ multiplex PCR. The data contain some 98,000 clones, roughly three quarters of them singletons. Points from the study as a whole: One variant, a missense change in DCLRE1C, was linked in a later analysis to TCR beta V- and J-gene trimming. Further analysis was carried out later, and it showed several of the most significant clusters appearing linked to common viral pathogens. Previous analysis showed most TCR beta V segments were productive about 87% or about 30% of the time.

A remark on this clone: Its antigen is not identified.

With V trimmed by 10 bases and J by 3 bases, 12 bases remained unmatched. The germline CDR1 and CDR2 sequences are MNHEY and SMNVEV (reference sequence). The CDR3 length is 15 residues. This sequence was found in a female donor in good health and CMV-seronegative. Sequenced input: PBMCs. The rearrangement joins TRBV27 to TRBJ2-3, with 8 nucleotides matching TRBD2. The CDR3 nucleotides are TGTGCCACCCACCCGGGACTAGGTATAACAGATACGCAGTATTTT. Its protein product is CATHPGLGITDTQYF.